These 23 T cell receptor beta chains were all obtained from the same sample, sequenced in a study of metastatic and nonmetastatic thyroid tumors (dated by TCRdb to the early 2020s). None of the patients had been given any treatment before thyroid surgery. Preparation of the library involved PCR. Sequenced on an Illumina HiSeq 4000. Clones were called with MiXCR by TCRdb after fastp trimmed the public reads at Q25, and only in-frame beta chains were retained. This sample gives roughly 70,000 clones in total; more than 15% of them show up just once. Roughly 13% of the sample is held by the ten biggest clonotypes. Sequencing was done on a sample of blood. The receptors were sampled from a female donor with papillary thyroid cancer or a benign thyroid nodule (not recorded which). Some clones in this sample may be carry-over from other donors' samples.

This clone was seen a few times. It may be a read error: a sequence one base away is much more abundant. Other nucleotide sequences in the sample specify the same CDR3. This sequence joins TRBV6-1 and TRBJ1-4; no clear D. Germline V gene lookup returns CDR1 MNHNS and CDR2 SASEGT. This CDR3 spans 15 amino acids. The CDR3 DNA reads as TGTGCCAGCAGTACCGGTGGGGTTTATAATGAGAAACTGTTTTTT. This translates into CASSTGGVYNEKLFF.

In its sample, this clone was seen many times. The chain combines TRBV29-1 with TRBJ2-7, with 8 bases aligning to TRBD1. Germline V gene sequence: CDR1 SQVTM, CDR2 ANQGSEA. The CDR3 is made up of 13 amino acids. Trimming cost V 2 bases and J 7 bases; bases outside gene matches: 7. CDR3 amino acids: CSVELQGAREQYF. For the CDR3, the DNA is TGCAGCGTTGAACTTCAGGGGGCCAGGGAGCAGTACTTC.

This clone has a count of ten or more. This chain links TRBV20-1 with TRBJ1-5; weak D call: TRBD1 (5 bases). CDR3 length: 14 amino acids. Germline V gene data show CDR1 as DFQATT and CDR2 as SNEGSKA (reference sequence). Trimming took off 6 bases at V and 1 base at J, with 13 bases between the two ends. The CDR3 loop reads CSARRGPSNQPQHF. The CDR3 DNA is TGCAGTGCCCGCCGGGGACCAAGCAATCAGCCCCAGCATTTT.

The chain is built from TRBV20-1 and TRBJ2-7; 8 bases are shared with TRBD1. J gave up 3 bases and V 7 bases, and 8 bases lay outside the gene matches. This CDR3 has 13 residues. From germline, CDR1 is DFQATT and CDR2 SNEGSKA (reference sequence). In nucleotides, the CDR3 is TGCAGTGTCCCGGACAGGGTCAGCTACGAGCAGTACTTC. It codes for CSVPDRVSYEQYF.

Concerning this clone: At one end the junction does not follow the germline gene, possibly because of a read error. This chain links TRBV4-1 with TRBJ2-2, with 8 bases lining up with TRBD2. Germline loops: CDR1 MGHRA, CDR2 YSYEKL. The CDR3 loop spans 16 amino acids. CDR3 DNA: TGCGACAGCAGCCAAGGACTAGCTGGAGGAGTTGGGGAGCTGTTTTTT. Encoded protein: CDSSQGLAGGVGELFF.

This clone showed up many times. The chain is built from TRBV20-1 and TRBJ1-1; the D gene is possibly TRBD1 (6 bases). The CDR3 covers 14 residues. Germline V lookup: CDR1 DFQATT, CDR2 SNEGSKA (reference sequence). V lost 6 bases, J lost 1 base, and 15 bases lay in between. The CDR3 DNA is TGCAGTGCCCCAAGGGGGGATTGGAACACTGAAGCTTTCTTT. It is translated as CSAPRGDWNTEAFF.

The rearrangement links TRBV15 to TRBJ1-4, with D possibly TRBD1 on 6 matching bases. This CDR3 has 16 residues. CDR1 and CDR2 from the germline V gene are LNHNV and YYDKDF (reference sequence). The germline V and J ends were trimmed by 1 base and 6 bases, with 15 bases remaining between them. DNA of the CDR3: TGTGCCACCAGCAGAGCACCGACAGGCGGTGATGAAAAACTGTTTTTT. Translating gives CATSRAPTGGDEKLFF.

The chain couples TRBV5-1 to TRBJ1-2, with unresolved D. The CDR3 is 15 amino acids. V was pared by 2 bases and J by 1 base, with 12 bases between. Germline loops: CDR1 SGHRS, CDR2 YFSETQ. The CDR3 nucleotides read TGCGCCAGCAGCTTAGGTTCGAAAGATAACTATGGCTACACCTTC. It codes for CASSLGSKDNYGYTF.

This rearrangement joins TRBV27 to TRBJ2-1; D may be TRBD2 (5 bases). CDR1 and CDR2 (germline): MNHEY, SMNVEV (reference sequence). V gave up 11 bases and J gave up 8 bases, with 19 bases separating them. The CDR3 is 13 residues long. This CDR3 is CAAGWELGYEQFF. CDR3 nucleotide sequence: TGTGCCGCTGGGTGGGAGTTGGGTTATGAGCAGTTCTTC.

This clone was recorded a few times. This rearrangement joins TRBV19 to TRBJ1-1; tentative D call: TRBD1 (6 bases). Germline V gene sequence: CDR1 LNHDA, CDR2 SQIVND (reference sequence). This CDR3 spans 13 amino acids. Trimming took off 4 bases at V and 5 bases at J, with 11 bases between the two ends. CDR3 DNA: TGTGCCAGTAGTAGTTTCAGGGGTACTGAAGCTTTCTTT. It codes for CASSSFRGTEAFF.

Worth noting for this clone: A much larger clone is a single base away; this may be a read error. The chain has TRBV9 and TRBJ1-4; D unclear. Per the germline V gene, CDR1 is SGDLS and CDR2 is YYNGEE. CDR3 length: 13 amino acids. CDR3 residues: CASSVGPDEKLLF. The CDR3 region has the DNA TGTGCCAGCAGCGTAGGGCCAGATGAAAAACTGCTTTTT.

Turning to this clone: A much bigger clone sits one base away, suggesting this may be a read error. The J gene is TRBJ2-1, the V gene TRBV18, with a weak D call TRBD1 (6 bases). There are 15 residues in the CDR3. CDR1 and CDR2 (germline): KGHSH, LQKENI. V was cut by 5 bases and J by 4 bases, with 15 bases left in between. Here the CDR3 DNA reads TGTGCCAGCTCAGATGGCAGGGGTGGATACAATGAGCAGTTCTTC. It codes for CASSDGRGGYNEQFF.

This clone came up many times. Other DNA sequences within the sample encode an identical CDR3. The chain recombines TRBV2 with TRBJ1-4; TRBD1 matches 7 bases. Germline V gene data show CDR1 as SNHLY and CDR2 as FYNNEI. This CDR3 is built from 13 residues. The ends lost 11 bases at V and 1 base at J; junction bases unmatched: 4. In nucleotides, the CDR3 is TGTGCCGGGGGGACAGTAACTAATGAAAAACTGTTTTTT. Translation gives CAGGTVTNEKLFF. Using reference TRBV2 and TRBJ1-4 for the parts outside the CDR3, the full variable domain is EPEVTQTPSHQVTQMGQEVILRCVPISNHLYFYWYRQILGQKVEFLVSFYNNEISEKSEIFDDQFSVERPDGSNFTLKIRSTKLEDSAMYFCAGGTVTNEKLFFGSGTQLSVL.

This clone was seen ten or more times. The J gene is TRBJ2-2, the V gene TRBV12-3 or TRBV12-4; D is undetermined. CDR3 length: 14 residues. The germline V and J ends were trimmed by 3 bases and 1 base, with 6 bases remaining between them. Here the CDR3 DNA reads TGTGCCAGCAGTTTTGCAGGGAACACCGGGGAGCTGTTTTTT. Protein sequence: CASSFAGNTGELFF.

This clone was counted ten times or more. The chain joins TRBV5-5 to TRBJ2-7; 13 positions match TRBD2. The germline CDR1 and CDR2 sequences are SGHKS and YYEKEE (reference sequence). V lost 2 bases, J lost 0 bases, and 5 bases stayed unmatched. The CDR3 runs 17 residues. The CDR3 loop is CASSFLGTSGISYEQYF. In nucleotides, the CDR3 is TGTGCCAGCAGCTTCCTGGGGACTAGCGGGATCTCCTACGAGCAGTACTTC.

In this sample, this clone turned up many times. In the same sample, other DNA sequences code for this CDR3. The J gene is TRBJ2-7, the V gene TRBV20-1; D possibly corresponds to TRBD1 (5 bases). This CDR3 comprises 13 residues. In germline, CDR1 is DFQATT, CDR2 SNEGSKA (reference sequence). V was cut by 2 bases and J by 1 base, with 9 bases left in between. CDR3 loop: CSARQGDSYEQYF. In DNA form, the CDR3 reads TGCAGTGCTAGACAGGGTGATTCCTACGAGCAGTACTTC.

This clone was picked up many times. The V and J genes are TRBV6-1 and TRBJ1-4; D is uncertain. The V end was cut by 6 bases, the J end by 0 bases, with 5 bases between. Germline CDR1 and CDR2: MNHNS and SASEGT. The CDR3 has 13 amino acids. CDR3 region: CASRKTTNEKLFF. The CDR3, as DNA: TGTGCCAGCAGAAAAACAACTAATGAAAAACTGTTTTTT.

This clone was counted at least ten times. This CDR3 is also generated by other DNA sequences in the sample. The chain couples TRBV10-3 to TRBJ1-1; 7 bases fit TRBD1. The V and J ends lost 2 bases and 4 bases, in that order; junction bases with no gene match: 1. Germline lookup yields CDR1 ENHRY and CDR2 SYGVKD. This CDR3 contains 13 residues. In nucleotides, the CDR3 is TGTGCCATCAGTGAGGCAGGGGGCACTGAAGCTTTCTTT. Protein sequence: CAISEAGGTEAFF.

CDR3 protein: CASSLDESGTQYF. The CDR3 coding sequence is TGTGCCAGCAGTTTGGATGAGTCGGGGACCCAGTACTTC. The chain couples TRBV6-2 or TRBV6-3 to TRBJ2-5; no definite D call. The CDR3 loop spans 13 amino acids. Germline loops: CDR1 MNHEY, CDR2 SVGEGT. With 4 bases removed from V and 7 bases from J, the gap between germline ends came to 13 bases.

This clone was recorded at least ten times. The chain recombines TRBV2 with TRBJ2-1, with D uncertain. Germline loops: CDR1 SNHLY, CDR2 FYNNEI. V shed 1 base and J shed 7 bases, with 2 bases lying between them. The CDR3 is 11 amino acids. The CDR3 nucleotides read TGTGCCAGCAGTGAAGTAAATGAGCAGTTCTTC. Translating gives CASSEVNEQFF.

The chain recombines TRBV6-1 with TRBJ2-2, with TRBD2 identical over 11 bases. The germline V gene has CDR1 MNHNS and CDR2 SASEGT. CDR3 length: 17 amino acids. Losses at the gene ends were 3 bases for V and 5 bases for J; bases not matched to a gene: 8. The CDR3 bases are TGTGCCAGCAGTGAGTTAGCGGGAGGGCCGGGTACCGGGGAGCTGTTTTTT. Translation gives CASSELAGGPGTGELFF.

In its sample, this clone was seen many times. The chain is built from TRBV6-5 and TRBJ1-5; weak D call: TRBD1 (5 bases). V was shortened by 0 bases and J by 4 bases, with 10 bases between the two germline ends. Germline CDR1 is MNHEY and CDR2 is SVGAGI. CDR3 length: 15 residues. CDR3 in DNA: TGTGCCAGCAGTTACTCGACAGCTGGTAATCAGCCCCAGCATTTT. Translated: CASSYSTAGNQPQHF.

The chain is built from TRBV5-1 and TRBJ2-7; D possibly corresponds to TRBD2 (5 bases). Trimming left V 7 bases short and J 6 bases short, with 11 bases between. Germline CDR1 reads SGHRS; CDR2 reads YFSETQ. This CDR3 is 11 amino acids long. The CDR3: CASPEGREQYV. The CDR3 DNA reads as TGCGCCAGCCCTGAGGGCCGCGAGCAGTACGTC.